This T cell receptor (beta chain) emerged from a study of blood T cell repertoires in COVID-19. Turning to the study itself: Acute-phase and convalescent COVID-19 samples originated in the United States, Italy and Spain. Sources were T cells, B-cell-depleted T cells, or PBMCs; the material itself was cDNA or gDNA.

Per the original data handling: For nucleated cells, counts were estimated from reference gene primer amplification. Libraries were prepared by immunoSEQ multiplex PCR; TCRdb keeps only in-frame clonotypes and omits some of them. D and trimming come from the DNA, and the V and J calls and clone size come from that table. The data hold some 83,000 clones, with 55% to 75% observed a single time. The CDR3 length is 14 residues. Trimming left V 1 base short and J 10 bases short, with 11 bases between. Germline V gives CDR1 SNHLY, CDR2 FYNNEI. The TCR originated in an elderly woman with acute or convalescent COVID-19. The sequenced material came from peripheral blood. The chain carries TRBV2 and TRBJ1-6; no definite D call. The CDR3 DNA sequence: TGTGCCAGCAGTGAAGGGAGGGAATTGTCACCCCTCCACTTT. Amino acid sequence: CASSEGRELSPLHF.